The clone carrying this TCR beta chain was seen a few times. This record belongs to a study of T-cell reconstitution after alpha-beta-depleted transplantation in children. This sample's TCRbeta library carried unique molecular identifier barcodes. TCRdb recomputed calls from the PCR reads with MiXCR, one row per CDR3 protein. Among about 400,000 distinct CDR3 sequences listed, roughly 20% were seen once. Germline V gives CDR1 SGHVS, CDR2 FQNEAQ. The CDR3 is 11 amino acids. The V gene lost 5 bases and the J gene lost 10 bases, with 9 bases spanning the gap. Sequenced material: PBMCs from the stem cell graft donor, taken from the stem cell graft. This sequence was found in a human donor who donated a stem cell graft to a child with acute myeloid leukemia. The rearrangement links TRBV7-8 to TRBJ1-3; D is unresolved. CDR3 in DNA: TGTGCCAGCAGCCCCCGAACGACCATATATTTT. It yields the protein CASSPRTTIYF. The whole variable domain, filled in from reference TRBV7-8 and TRBJ1-3, reads GAGVSQSPRYKVAKRGQDVALRCDPISGHVSLFWYQQALGQGPEFLTYFQNEAQLDKSGLPSDRFFAERPEGSVSTLKIQRTQQEDSAVYLCASSPRTTIYFGEGSWLTVV.